This record looks at one T cell receptor (beta chain) sequence and its context. This record belongs to a study of blood T cell repertoires in COVID-19. Per germline, CDR1 LGHDT and CDR2 YNNKEL (reference sequence). The CDR3 loop spans 15 amino acids. V lost 1 base to trimming and J lost 1 base; unmatched junction nucleotides: 2. Original processing notes: Amplification of reference gene primers provided the estimated nucleated cell counts. Generated by immunoSEQ multiplex PCR, the TCRdb table keeps only in-frame clones and is missing some. V and J calls and clone size are copied from that table; D and trimming were computed from the DNA. Among about 480,000 clones listed, roughly 91% were seen once.

The sequenced sample consisted of peripheral blood. This TCR was sampled from a woman between 50 and 59 years old with COVID-19, enrolled during active disease. This chain connects TRBV3-1 (or the pseudogene TRBV3-2) to TRBJ2-3; 7 nucleotides line up with TRBD2. The CDR3, as DNA: TGTGCCAGCAGCCAAGTCGCGGGGGGCACAGATACGCAGTATTTT. It encodes CASSQVAGGTDTQYF.